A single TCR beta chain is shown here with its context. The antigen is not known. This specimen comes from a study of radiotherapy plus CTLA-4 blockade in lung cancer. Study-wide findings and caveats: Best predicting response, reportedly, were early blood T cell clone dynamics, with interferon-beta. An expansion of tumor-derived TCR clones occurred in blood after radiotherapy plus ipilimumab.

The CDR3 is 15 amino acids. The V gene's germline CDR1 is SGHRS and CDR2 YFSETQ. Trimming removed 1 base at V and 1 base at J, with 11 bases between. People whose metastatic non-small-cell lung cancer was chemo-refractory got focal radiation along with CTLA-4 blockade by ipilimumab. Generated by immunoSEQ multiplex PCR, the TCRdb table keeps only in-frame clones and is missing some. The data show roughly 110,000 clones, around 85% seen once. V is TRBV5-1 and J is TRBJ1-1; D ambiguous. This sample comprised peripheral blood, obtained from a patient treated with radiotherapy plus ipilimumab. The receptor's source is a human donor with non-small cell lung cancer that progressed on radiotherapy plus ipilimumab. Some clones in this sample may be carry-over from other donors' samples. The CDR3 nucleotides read TGCGCCAGCAGCTTGTTAGCCGCTAAGAACACTGAAGCTTTCTTT. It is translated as CASSLLAAKNTEAFF.